These 14 T cell receptor beta chains were all obtained from the same sample, sequenced in a study of human T cells and chemical hapten exposure. Stated time point: patch test 3, about 24 weeks after DPC sensitization. Stated treatment: therapeutic diphenylcyclopropenone sensitization with weekly scalp DPC. One entry per CDR3 protein results from TCRdb running MiXCR on the RACE reads. Of 25,000 to 35,000 distinct CDR3 sequences in the sample, 5.8% were seen once. This sample comprised whole blood, obtained in connection with sensitization to the hapten diphenylcyclopropenone (DPC). The receptors were gathered from a young man with alopecia areata. Some clones in this sample may be carry-over from other donors' samples.

This clonotype was seen many times. The rearrangement joins TRBV3-1 to TRBJ1-2, with 10 nucleotides matching TRBD1. The germline CDR1 and CDR2 sequences are LGHDT and YNNKEL (reference sequence). V dropped 5 bases and J dropped 8; count of bases not matched to a gene: 5. CDR3 length equals 13 residues. CDR3 sequence: CASSAGQGRGYTF. DNA of the CDR3: TGTGCCAGCAGCGCGGGACAGGGGAGAGGCTACACCTTC.

This clonotype is labeled medium-sized. The chain combines TRBV6-5 with TRBJ1-6, with 7 bases fitting TRBD1. After removal of 0 bases from V and 7 bases from J, the junction contained 3 bases not matched to a gene. CDR3 size: 15 residues. Per germline, CDR1 MNHEY and CDR2 SVGAGI. For the CDR3, the DNA is TGTGCCAGCAGTTACTCGACAGGGTTAAATTCACCCCTCCACTTT. Translation gives CASSYSTGLNSPLHF.

Sample share makes this clonotype large. The chain has TRBV7-8 and TRBJ2-3; no firm D call. This CDR3 has 14 amino acids. V lost 4 bases, J lost 6 bases, and 14 bases lay in between. CDR1 SGHVS and CDR2 FQNEAQ come from the germline V gene. The CDR3 sequence: CASSSGSTFDTQYF. The CDR3 DNA reads as TGTGCCAGCAGCTCCGGGTCCACCTTCGATACGCAGTATTTT.

This clonotype came up many times. This chain links TRBV6-5 with TRBJ2-1, with TRBD1 as a possible D gene (6 bases). Trimming removed 5 bases from V and 7 bases from J, with 12 bases in between. Germline lookup yields CDR1 MNHEY and CDR2 SVGAGI. The CDR3 length is 13 residues. CDR3 DNA: TGTGCCAGCAGTCGGACCGGGACAAATGAGCAGTTCTTC. Translation: CASSRTGTNEQFF.

This clonotype occurred many times. This chain's CDR3 is CASSLQTGAYTDTQYF. CDR3 nucleotide sequence: TGTGCCAGCTCACTCCAGACAGGGGCCTACACAGATACGCAGTATTTT. The rearrangement uses TRBV18 and TRBJ2-3; 8 bases are shared with TRBD1. The germline V gene encodes CDR1 KGHSH and CDR2 LQKENI. The CDR3 covers 16 residues. J gave up 2 bases and V 4 bases, and 8 bases lay outside the gene matches.

This clonotype was recorded many times. This chain uses TRBV9 with TRBJ2-2, with 7 bases that match TRBD1. The length of the CDR3 is 16 residues. Germline-derived CDR1 and CDR2 are SGDLS and YYNGEE. V lost 4 bases to trimming and J lost 7 bases; unmatched junction nucleotides: 13. Here the CDR3 reads CASSSGANTGVGELFF. The CDR3 region has the DNA TGTGCCAGCAGCTCTGGGGCGAATACAGGGGTCGGGGAGCTGTTTTTT.

At least ten counts were recorded for this clonotype. The DNA of the CDR3 is TGTGCCAGCAGTGGGGGACAGGGGGCCTTCCTCTACGAGCAGTACTTC. It is translated as CASSGGQGAFLYEQYF. V gene TRBV6-2 or TRBV6-3 combines with J gene TRBJ2-7; 12 bases line up with TRBD1. This CDR3 has 16 amino acids. V gave up 5 bases and J gave up 3 bases; unmatched junction bases: 8. The germline CDR1 and CDR2 sequences are MNHEY and SVGEGT.

The sample holds many counts of this clonotype. This chain links TRBV28 with TRBJ1-2; 7 bases line up with TRBD1. The CDR3 is 13 residues long. Germline CDR1 MDHEN, CDR2 SYDVKM. Trimming cost V 6 bases and J 8 bases; bases outside gene matches: 9. The DNA for the CDR3 is TGTGCCAGCAGGCGAGGGGGCGCGAAGGGCTACACCTTC. Protein product: CASRRGGAKGYTF.

This clonotype was observed at least ten times. The rearrangement uses TRBV6-6 and TRBJ1-1; possibly TRBD1 for D (5 bases). Germline V CDR1 and CDR2: MNHNY, SVGAGI (reference sequence). The CDR3 extends over 15 amino acids. Trimming removed 5 bases from V and 1 base from J, with 14 bases in between. The CDR3 region has the DNA TGTGCCAGCAGTCCCCAGGGAGGGTGGAACACTGAAGCTTTCTTT. Amino acid sequence: CASSPQGGWNTEAFF.

Ten or more counts support this clonotype. V usage is TRBV4-3 and J usage is TRBJ2-2; perhaps TRBD2 as D (5 bases). Germline V gene lookup returns CDR1 LGHNA and CDR2 YSLEER. There are 16 residues in the CDR3. Trimming took 4 bases from V and 5 from J, leaving 17 bases between them. CDR3 residues: CASSPNGVPGTGELFF. For the CDR3, the DNA is TGCGCCAGCAGCCCCAACGGGGTCCCCGGGACCGGGGAGCTGTTTTTT.

This clonotype was seen repeatedly, ten times or more. The chain has TRBV12-3 or TRBV12-4 and TRBJ2-4; D gene uncertain. The CDR3 covers 15 residues. V shed 2 bases and J shed 1 base, with 9 bases lying between them. CDR3 residues: CASSLSLLAKNIQYF. DNA of the CDR3: TGTGCCAGCAGTTTAAGTTTACTGGCCAAAAACATTCAGTACTTC.

This clonotype was counted at least ten times. The rearrangement links TRBV6-2 or TRBV6-3 to TRBJ1-5; D is ambiguous. CDR3 length equals 15 residues. In germline, CDR1 is MNHEY, CDR2 SVGEGT. V lost 0 bases, J lost 3 bases, and 9 bases lay in between. The chain's CDR3 is CASSYSLGDNQPQHF. CDR3 DNA sequence: TGTGCCAGCAGTTACTCTCTCGGGGACAATCAGCCCCAGCATTTT.

This clonotype was observed many times. This chain connects TRBV7-9 to TRBJ1-3; D gene uncertain. The length of the CDR3 is 15 residues. V was trimmed by 4 bases and J by 0 bases, leaving 10 bases between them. Germline lookup yields CDR1 SEHNR and CDR2 FQNEAQ (reference sequence). The CDR3 protein is CASSSISGSGNTIYF. The CDR3 bases are TGTGCCAGCAGCTCCATTTCCGGCTCTGGAAACACCATATATTTT.

This clonotype occurred many times. The chain combines TRBV6-1 with TRBJ2-5, with TRBD1 matching over 9 bases. Trimming took 5 bases from V and 5 from J; bases not matched to a gene: 12. The CDR3 length is 16 residues. CDR1 is MNHNS, CDR2 SASEGT, per germline. The CDR3 region has the DNA TGTGCCAGCAGTTCCCACAGGGGGCCCCGGATGGAGACCCAGTACTTC. Protein sequence: CASSSHRGPRMETQYF.